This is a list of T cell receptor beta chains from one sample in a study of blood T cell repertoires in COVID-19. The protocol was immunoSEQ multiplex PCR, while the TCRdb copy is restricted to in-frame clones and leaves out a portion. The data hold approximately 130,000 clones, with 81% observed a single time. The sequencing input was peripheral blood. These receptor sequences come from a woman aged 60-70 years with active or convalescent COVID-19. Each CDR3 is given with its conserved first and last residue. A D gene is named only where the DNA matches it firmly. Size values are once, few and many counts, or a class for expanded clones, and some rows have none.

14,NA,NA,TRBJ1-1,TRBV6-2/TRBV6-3,CASSYPPGNTEAFF,TGTGCCAGCAGTTACCCGCCAGGGAACACTGAAGCTTTCTTT
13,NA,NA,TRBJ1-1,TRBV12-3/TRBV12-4,CASSYSLNTEAFF,TGTGCCAGCAGTTACAGTCTGAACACTGAAGCTTTCTTT
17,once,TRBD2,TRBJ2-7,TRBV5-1,CASSGVGLAGGDDEQYF,TGCGCCAGCAGCGGGGTGGGACTAGCGGGAGGTGACGACGAGCAGTACTTC
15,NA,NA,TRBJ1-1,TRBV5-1,CASSLDPGGTTEAFF,TGCGCCAGCAGCTTGGACCCGGGGGGAACTACTGAAGCTTTCTTT
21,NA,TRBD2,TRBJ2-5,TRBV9,CASSVDGRRGLAGSFQETQYF,TGTGCCAGCAGCGTAGACGGGAGACGGGGACTAGCGGGGAGTTTCCAAGAGACCCAGTACTTC
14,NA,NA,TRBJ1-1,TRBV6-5,CASRWAQTNTEAFF,TGTGCCAGCAGGTGGGCACAAACGAACACTGAAGCTTTCTTT
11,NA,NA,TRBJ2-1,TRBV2,CASTYELEQFF,TGTGCCAGCACCTATGAGCTAGAGCAGTTCTTC
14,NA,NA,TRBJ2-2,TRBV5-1,CASSLDPGTGELFF,TGCGCCAGCAGCTTGGATCCGGGTACCGGGGAGCTGTTTTTT
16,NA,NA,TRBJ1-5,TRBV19,CASKYGGAVRNQPQHF,TGTGCCAGTAAATACGGTGGAGCGGTACGCAATCAGCCCCAGCATTTT
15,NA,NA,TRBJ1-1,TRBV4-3,CASSQDGRGSTEAFF,TGCGCCAGCAGCCAAGATGGTAGGGGGAGCACTGAAGCTTTCTTT
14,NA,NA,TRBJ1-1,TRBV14,CASSQSLRNTEAFF,TGTGCCAGCAGCCAAAGTCTGAGGAACACTGAAGCTTTCTTT
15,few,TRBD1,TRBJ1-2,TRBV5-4,CASSPQGARLEGYTF,TGTGCCAGCAGCCCCCAGGGGGCGCGTCTGGAAGGCTACACCTTC
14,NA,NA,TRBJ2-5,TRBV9,CASSVGGPLETQYF,TGTGCCAGCAGCGTAGGCGGTCCGTTAGAGACCCAGTACTTC
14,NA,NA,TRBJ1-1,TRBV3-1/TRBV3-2,CASSQLEGQGEAFF,TGTGCCAGCAGCCAATTGGAGGGGCAGGGTGAAGCTTTCTTT
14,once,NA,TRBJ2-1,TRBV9,CASSPPGTYNEQFF,TGTGCCAGCAGCCCCCCCGGGACCTACAATGAGCAGTTCTTC
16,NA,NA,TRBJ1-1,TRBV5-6,CASSPTRTGFLTEAFF,TGTGCCAGCAGCCCGACTCGAACAGGGTTTCTCACTGAAGCTTTCTTT
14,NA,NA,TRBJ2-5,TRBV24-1,CATSDSRTVETQYF,TGTGCCACCAGTGATAGCCGGACTGTTGAGACCCAGTACTTC
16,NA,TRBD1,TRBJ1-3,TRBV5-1,CASSLSDRGGGNTIYF,TGCGCCAGCAGCTTGAGCGACAGGGGAGGCGGAAACACCATATATTTT
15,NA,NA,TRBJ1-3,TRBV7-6,CASSFTGSKENTIYF,TGTGCCAGCAGCTTTACAGGGTCGAAAGAGAACACCATATATTTT
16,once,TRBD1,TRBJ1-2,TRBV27,CASSQWGGQGVFGYTF,TGTGCCAGCAGTCAATGGGGGGGACAGGGGGTTTTTGGCTACACCTTC
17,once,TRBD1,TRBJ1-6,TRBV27,CASSLLLGRGLNSPLHF,TGTGCCAGCAGTTTATTGCTAGGCAGGGGGTTAAATTCACCCCTCCACTTT
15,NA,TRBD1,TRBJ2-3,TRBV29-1,CSLESRTGVADTQYF,TGCAGCTTAGAGAGTAGGACAGGCGTGGCAGATACGCAGTATTTT
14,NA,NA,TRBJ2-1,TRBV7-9,CASSSLRVLSEQFF,TGTGCCAGCAGCTCCTTACGGGTCCTGAGTGAGCAGTTCTTC
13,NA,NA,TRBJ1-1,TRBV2,CASTGGRITEAFF,TGTGCCAGCACCGGGGGGCGGATCACTGAAGCTTTCTTT
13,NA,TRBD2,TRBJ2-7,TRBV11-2,CASSSPRTGGQYF,TGTGCCAGCAGCTCCCCCCGAACGGGGGGGCAGTACTTC
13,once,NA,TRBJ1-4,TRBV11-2,CASSQREFGKLFF,TGTGCCAGCAGCCAGAGGGAGTTTGGAAAACTGTTTTTT
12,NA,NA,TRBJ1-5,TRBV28,CASRYPDQPQHF,TGTGCCAGCAGATACCCAGATCAGCCCCAGCATTTT
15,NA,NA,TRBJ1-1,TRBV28,CASSSNLGFGTEAFF,TGTGCCAGCAGTTCGAATCTAGGCTTTGGGACTGAAGCTTTCTTT
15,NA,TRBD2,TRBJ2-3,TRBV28,CASRPSGGGTDTQYF,TGTGCCAGCCGGCCTAGCGGGGGTGGGACAGATACGCAGTATTTT
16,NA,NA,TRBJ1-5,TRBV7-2,CASSLAAGYSNQPQHF,TGTGCCAGCAGCTTAGCGGCGGGTTATAGCAATCAGCCCCAGCATTTT
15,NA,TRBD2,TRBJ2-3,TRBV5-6,CASSLSLAGTDTQYF,TGTGCCAGCAGCTTGTCACTAGCGGGCACAGATACGCAGTATTTT
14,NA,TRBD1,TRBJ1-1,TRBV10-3,CAISVNRGDTEAFF,TGTGCCATCAGTGTGAACAGGGGCGACACTGAAGCTTTCTTT
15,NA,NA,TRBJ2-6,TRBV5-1,CASSLEGAGANVLTF,TGCGCCAGCAGCTTGGAAGGAGCTGGGGCCAACGTCCTGACTTTC
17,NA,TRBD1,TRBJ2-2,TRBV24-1,CATSPRRDRERSGELFF,TGTGCCACCAGTCCGCGCCGGGACAGGGAGAGATCCGGGGAGCTGTTTTTT
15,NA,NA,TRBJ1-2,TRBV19,CASSIWDTTNYGYTF,TGTGCCAGTAGTATATGGGACACGACTAACTATGGCTACACCTTC